This T cell receptor (beta chain) comes out of a study of blood T cells in healthy people across ages. The CDR3 spans 13 residues. Per germline, CDR1 SQVTM and CDR2 ANQGSEA. V was clipped by 0 bases and J by 5 bases, with 10 bases between them. Using a J-beta primer mix together with a sample-barcoded 5' primer, a second PCR was run for roughly 7 to 11 cycles. In TCRdb, the 5' RACE reads were re-called with MiXCR into one record per CDR3 protein. The repertoire has 600,000 to 1,000,000 distinct CDR3 sequences, roughly 25% of them found once; the top ten carry approximately 4%. Study observations and caveats: There was no known CMV status for donors, so expanded clonotype changes were possibly confounded.

A remark on this clonotype: Its cognate antigen is unknown.

These same records also appear under a second study, on T cells of mothers and their children.

The rearrangement uses TRBV29-1 and TRBJ2-5; maybe TRBD1 (6 bases). Sequencing used blood. The receptor comes from a boy aged 5-17 years in good health. The CDR3 DNA reads TGCAGCGTTGAAGAGGGGGCCCAGGAGACCCAGTACTTC. This encodes CSVEEGAQETQYF.